This TCR beta chain is drawn from a study of T cell responses to AZD1222 COVID-19 vaccine. Comment on this clone: Its antigen is currently unknown.

Trimming left V 7 bases short and J 5 bases short, with 9 bases between. The CDR3 runs to 12 residues. Broader study findings: Among the donors, most were white British and more were female, and clonal diversity was possibly underestimated.

Clones were sequenced by immunoSEQ multiplex PCR, and TCRdb holds only the in-frame ones, with some missing. The table has more than 110,000 clones, more than 90% seen once. The origin of this receptor is an adult in good health. The chain employs TRBV12-3 or TRBV12-4 and TRBJ1-5; possibly TRBD1 for D (5 bases). Sequenced material: peripheral blood, taken on day 0 of AZD1222 vaccination. CDR3 bases: TGTGCCAGCACCCAGGGAGATCAGCCCCAGCATTTT. This encodes CASTQGDQPQHF.